This entry is about one TCR beta chain. TCRdb independently ran MiXCR on the RT-PCR reads; one entry per CDR3 protein. This table holds approximately 720,000 distinct CDR3 sequences, 14% found once. The material sequenced was memory CD4+ T cells from blood. This receptor was taken from a female donor in good health, serving as a healthy control.

The CDR3 coding sequence is TGTGCCAGCAGTCCAACAAGCCACCATGAAGCTTTCTTT. Its protein is CASSPTSHHEAFF. This chain links TRBV12-3 or TRBV12-4 with TRBJ1-1; D is unclear. The ends were cut back, 5 bases at V and 7 bases at J, with 14 bases in the middle. The CDR3 is 13 amino acids.